The source of this T cell receptor beta chain is a study of T cells in localized non-small cell lung cancer. Study outcomes and limitations: With higher T cell density in blood came longer overall survival. Sequencing involved a lone tumor region, leaving heterogeneity possible.

In the case of this clone: Its antigen is still unknown.

Clones were read by immunoSEQ multiplex PCR, and TCRdb kept only the in-frame ones, dropping some. The sample has tens of thousands of clones; about nine tenths are singletons. Trimming took 5 bases from V and 0 from J, leaving 13 bases between them. The CDR3 runs to 15 residues. Germline V gives CDR1 LNHDA, CDR2 SQIVND (reference sequence). The input for sequencing was peripheral blood, taken before any cancer treatment. The gene calls are TRBV19 and TRBJ1-1, with D perhaps TRBD1 (5 bases). The source is a woman between 40 and 69 years old with stage I lung adenocarcinoma. CDR3 protein: CASSGAWGVNTEAFF. In nucleotides, the CDR3 is TGTGCCAGTAGTGGCGCGTGGGGGGTGAACACTGAAGCTTTCTTT. The variable domain in full, with the rest retrieved from reference TRBV19 and TRBJ1-1, is DGGITQSPKYLFRKEGQNVTLSCEQNLNHDAMYWYRQDPGQGLRLIYYSQIVNDFQKGDIAEGYSVSREKKESFPLTVTSAQKNPTAFYLCASSGAWGVNTEAFFGQGTRLTVV.